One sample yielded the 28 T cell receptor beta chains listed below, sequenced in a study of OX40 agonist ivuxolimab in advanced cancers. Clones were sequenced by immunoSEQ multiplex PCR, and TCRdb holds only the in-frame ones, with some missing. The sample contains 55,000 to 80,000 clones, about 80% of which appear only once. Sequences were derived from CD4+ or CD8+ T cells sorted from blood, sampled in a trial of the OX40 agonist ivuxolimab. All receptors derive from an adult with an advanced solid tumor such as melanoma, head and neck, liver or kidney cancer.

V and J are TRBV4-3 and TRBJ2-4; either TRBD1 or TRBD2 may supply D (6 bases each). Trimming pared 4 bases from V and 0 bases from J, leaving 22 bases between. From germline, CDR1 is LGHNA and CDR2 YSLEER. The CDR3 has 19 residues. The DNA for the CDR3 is TGCGCCAGCAGCCCCCGACTAGGGGGAACAGACTTAGCCAAAAACATTCAGTACTTC. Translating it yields CASSPRLGGTDLAKNIQYF.

The CDR3, as DNA: TGTGCCAGCAGCCAAGAGCGAACTGGCACAGATACGCAGTATTTT. Its protein is CASSQERTGTDTQYF. The chain carries TRBV14 and TRBJ2-3, with unresolved D. The germline gives CDR1 SGHDN, CDR2 FVKESK. Trimming cost V 0 bases and J 1 base, with 8 bases left between them. The CDR3 has 15 amino acids.

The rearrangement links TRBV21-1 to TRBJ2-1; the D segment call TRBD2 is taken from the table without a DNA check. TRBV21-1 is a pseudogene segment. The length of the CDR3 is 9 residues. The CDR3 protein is CASADEQFF. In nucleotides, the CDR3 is TGTGCCAGCGCGGATGAGCAGTTCTTC.

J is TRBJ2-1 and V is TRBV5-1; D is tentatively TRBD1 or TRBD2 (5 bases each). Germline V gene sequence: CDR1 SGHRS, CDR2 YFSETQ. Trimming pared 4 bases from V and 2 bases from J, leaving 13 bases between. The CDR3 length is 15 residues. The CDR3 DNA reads TGCGCCAGCAGCCAGGACGGGACGGCCTACAATGAGCAGTTCTTC. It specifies CASSQDGTAYNEQFF.

The CDR3 coding sequence is TGTGCCAGTAGTATAGAGGCGCGAGCGCCGAATTACGAGCAGTACTTC. Residues: CASSIEARAPNYEQYF. V gene TRBV19 combines with J gene TRBJ2-7; D ambiguous. The V gene's germline CDR1 is LNHDA and CDR2 SQIVND (reference sequence). The V gene lost 0 bases and the J gene lost 4 bases, with 16 bases spanning the gap. The CDR3 loop spans 16 amino acids.

The CDR3: CSVEKGPNTGELFF. CDR3 nucleotide sequence: TGCAGCGTTGAAAAGGGGCCGAACACCGGGGAGCTGTTTTTT. The chain joins TRBV29-1 to TRBJ2-2, with D maybe TRBD1 (5 bases). V gave up 2 bases and J gave up 0 bases, with 7 bases separating them. Germline CDR1 SQVTM, CDR2 ANQGSEA. The CDR3 runs 14 residues.

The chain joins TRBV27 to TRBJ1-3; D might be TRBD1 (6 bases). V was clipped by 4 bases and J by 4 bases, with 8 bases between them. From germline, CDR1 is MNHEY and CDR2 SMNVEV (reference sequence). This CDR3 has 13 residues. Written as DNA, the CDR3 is TGTGCCAGCAGTTCAGGGGTAGGAAACACCATATATTTT. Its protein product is CASSSGVGNTIYF.

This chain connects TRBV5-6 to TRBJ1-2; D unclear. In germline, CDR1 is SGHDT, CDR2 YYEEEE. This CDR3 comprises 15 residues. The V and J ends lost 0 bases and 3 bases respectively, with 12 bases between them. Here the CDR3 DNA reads TGTGCCAGCAGCTTGGTATCGAGATCCGACTATGGCTACACCTTC. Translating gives CASSLVSRSDYGYTF.

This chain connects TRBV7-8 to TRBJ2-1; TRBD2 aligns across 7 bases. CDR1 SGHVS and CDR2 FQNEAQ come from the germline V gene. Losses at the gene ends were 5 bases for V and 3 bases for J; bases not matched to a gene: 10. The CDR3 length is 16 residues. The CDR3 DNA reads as TGTGCCAGCAGCGCTACCGGGACTAAAGGCTACAATGAGCAGTTCTTC. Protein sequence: CASSATGTKGYNEQFF.

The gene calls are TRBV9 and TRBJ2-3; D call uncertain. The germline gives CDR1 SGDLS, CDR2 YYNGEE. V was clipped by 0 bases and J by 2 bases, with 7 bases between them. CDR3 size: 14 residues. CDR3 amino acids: CASSVDQLTDTQYF. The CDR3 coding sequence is TGTGCCAGCAGCGTAGATCAGCTCACAGATACGCAGTATTTT.

The CDR3 nucleotides are TGTGCCAGCAGCTTAACAGGCTCTGGAAACACCATATATTTT. Its translation is CASSLTGSGNTIYF. This chain links TRBV7-8 with TRBJ1-3; weak D call: TRBD1 (5 bases). The V end lost 2 bases, the J end lost 0 bases, and 5 bases lay between the germline ends. This CDR3 region has 14 residues. Germline assignment: CDR1 SGHVS and CDR2 FQNEAQ.

The CDR3 nucleotides read TGCGCCAGCAGTCCGGCCCACGGGGGAGTGGTCTATAATTCACCCCTCCACTTT. It specifies CASSPAHGGVVYNSPLHF. The rearrangement links TRBV10-1 to TRBJ1-6; D possibly corresponds to TRBD1 (5 bases). The CDR3 sequence is 18 residues long. The V gene lost 5 bases and the J gene lost 3 bases, with 20 bases spanning the gap. Germline V gene sequence: CDR1 WNHNN, CDR2 SYGVQD (reference sequence).

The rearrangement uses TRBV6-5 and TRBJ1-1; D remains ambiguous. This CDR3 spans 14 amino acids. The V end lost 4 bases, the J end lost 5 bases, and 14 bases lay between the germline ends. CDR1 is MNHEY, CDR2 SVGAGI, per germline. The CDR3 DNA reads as TGTGCCAGCAGTTTCTTATCCGCGGGTACTGAAGCTTTCTTT. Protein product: CASSFLSAGTEAFF.

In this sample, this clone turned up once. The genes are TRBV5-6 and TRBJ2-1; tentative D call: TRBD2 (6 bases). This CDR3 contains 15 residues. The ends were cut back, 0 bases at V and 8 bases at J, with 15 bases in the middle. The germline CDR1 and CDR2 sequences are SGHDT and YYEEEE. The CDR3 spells CASSLGGARRDEQFF. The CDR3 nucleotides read TGTGCCAGCAGCTTGGGCGGGGCCCGGCGGGATGAGCAGTTCTTC.

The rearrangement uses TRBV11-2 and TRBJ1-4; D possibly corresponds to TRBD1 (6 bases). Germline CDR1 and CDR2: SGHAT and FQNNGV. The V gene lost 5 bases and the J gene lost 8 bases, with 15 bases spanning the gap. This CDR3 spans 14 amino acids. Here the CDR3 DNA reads TGTGCCAGCAGCCCGGGGGGGGCCGGGGAAAAACTGTTTTTT. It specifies CASSPGGAGEKLFF.

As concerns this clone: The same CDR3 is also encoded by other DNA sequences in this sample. The CDR3 DNA reads as TGTGCCAGCAGCTTGGAAGGCACCGGGGAGCTGTTTTTT. Its protein product is CASSLEGTGELFF. The V call is TRBV11-3, the J call TRBJ2-2; no firm D call. The CDR3 has 13 amino acids. Per germline, CDR1 SGHNT and CDR2 YENEEA. V lost 3 bases and J 4 bases, leaving 6 bases between the germline ends.

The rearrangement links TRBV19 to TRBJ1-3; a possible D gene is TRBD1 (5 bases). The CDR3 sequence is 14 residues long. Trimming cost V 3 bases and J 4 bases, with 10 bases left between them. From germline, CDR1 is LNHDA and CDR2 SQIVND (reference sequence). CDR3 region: CASSISTGGNTIYF. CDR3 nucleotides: TGTGCCAGTAGTATCAGTACAGGCGGAAACACCATATATTTT.

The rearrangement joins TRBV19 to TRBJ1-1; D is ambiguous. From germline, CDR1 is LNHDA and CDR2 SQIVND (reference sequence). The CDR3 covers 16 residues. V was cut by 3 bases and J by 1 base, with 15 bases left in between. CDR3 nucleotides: TGTGCCAGTAGTATCGGGTCTTTTCAAGGGAACACTGAAGCTTTCTTT. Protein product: CASSIGSFQGNTEAFF. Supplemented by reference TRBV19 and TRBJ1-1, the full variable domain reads DGGITQSPKYLFRKEGQNVTLSCEQNLNHDAMYWYRQDPGQGLRLIYYSQIVNDFQKGDIAEGYSVSREKKESFPLTVTSAQKNPTAFYLCASSIGSFQGNTEAFFGQGTRLTVV.

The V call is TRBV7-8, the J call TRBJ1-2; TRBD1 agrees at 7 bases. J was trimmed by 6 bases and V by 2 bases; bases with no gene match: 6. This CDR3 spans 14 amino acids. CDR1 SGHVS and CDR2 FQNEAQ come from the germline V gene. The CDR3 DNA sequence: TGTGCCAGCAGCTTAAGAGACAGGGACAATGGCTACACCTTC. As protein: CASSLRDRDNGYTF.

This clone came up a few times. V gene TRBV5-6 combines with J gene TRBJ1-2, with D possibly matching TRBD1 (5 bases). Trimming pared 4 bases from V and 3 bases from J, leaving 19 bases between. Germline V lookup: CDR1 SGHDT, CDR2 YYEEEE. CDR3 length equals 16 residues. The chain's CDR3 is CASSLVGVLSHYGYTF. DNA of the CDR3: TGTGCCAGCAGCCTGGTGGGGGTCCTTTCCCACTATGGCTACACCTTC.

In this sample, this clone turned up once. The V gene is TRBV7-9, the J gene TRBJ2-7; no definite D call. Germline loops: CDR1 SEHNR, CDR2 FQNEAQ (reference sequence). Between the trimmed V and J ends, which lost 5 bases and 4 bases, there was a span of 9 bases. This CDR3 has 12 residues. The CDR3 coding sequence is TGTGCCAGCAGCCCCCTTTCGTACGAGCAGTACTTC. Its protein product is CASSPLSYEQYF.

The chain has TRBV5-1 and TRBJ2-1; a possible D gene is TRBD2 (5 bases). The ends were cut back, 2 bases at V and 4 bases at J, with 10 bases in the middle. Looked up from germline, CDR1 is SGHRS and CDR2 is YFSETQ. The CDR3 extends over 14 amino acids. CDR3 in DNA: TGCGCCAGCAGCTTAAATCGGGGTTACAATGAGCAGTTCTTC. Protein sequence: CASSLNRGYNEQFF.

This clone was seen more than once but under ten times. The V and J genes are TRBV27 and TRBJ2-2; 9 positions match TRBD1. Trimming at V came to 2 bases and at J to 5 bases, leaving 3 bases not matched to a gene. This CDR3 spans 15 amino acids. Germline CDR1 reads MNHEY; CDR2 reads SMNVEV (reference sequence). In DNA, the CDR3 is TGTGCCAGCAGTTTAACAGGGGGCGGTACCGGGGAGCTGTTTTTT. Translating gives CASSLTGGGTGELFF.

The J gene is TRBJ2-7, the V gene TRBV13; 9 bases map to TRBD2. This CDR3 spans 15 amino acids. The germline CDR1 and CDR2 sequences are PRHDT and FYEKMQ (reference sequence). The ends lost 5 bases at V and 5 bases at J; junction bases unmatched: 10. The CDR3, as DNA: TGTGCCAGCAGCCTCCCCCGAGCGGGAGGCCACGAGCAGTACTTC. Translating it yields CASSLPRAGGHEQYF.

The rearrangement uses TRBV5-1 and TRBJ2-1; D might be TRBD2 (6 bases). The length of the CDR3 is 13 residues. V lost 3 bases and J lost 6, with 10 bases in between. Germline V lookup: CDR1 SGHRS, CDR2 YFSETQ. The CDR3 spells CASSSTSPNEQFF. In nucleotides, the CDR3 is TGCGCCAGCAGCTCGACTAGTCCCAATGAGCAGTTCTTC. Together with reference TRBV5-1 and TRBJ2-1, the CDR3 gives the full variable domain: KAGVTQTPRYLIKTRGQQVTLSCSPISGHRSVSWYQQTPGQGLQFLFEYFSETQRNKGNFPGRFSGRQFSNSRSEMNVSTLELGDSALYLCASSSTSPNEQFFGPGTRLTVL.

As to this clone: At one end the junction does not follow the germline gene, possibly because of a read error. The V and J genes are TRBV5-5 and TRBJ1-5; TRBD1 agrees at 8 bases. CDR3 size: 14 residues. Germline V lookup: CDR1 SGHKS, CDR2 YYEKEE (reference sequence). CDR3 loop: CASSLAGGKQPQHF. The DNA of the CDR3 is TGTGCCAGCAGCTTGGCAGGGGGCAAACAGCCCCAGCATTTT. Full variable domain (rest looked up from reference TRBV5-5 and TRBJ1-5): DAGVTQSPTHLIKTRGQQVTLRCSPISGHKSVSWYQQVLGQGPQFIFQYYEKEERGRGNFPDRFSARQFPNYSSELNVNALLLGDSALYLCASSLAGGKQPQHFGDGTRLSIL.

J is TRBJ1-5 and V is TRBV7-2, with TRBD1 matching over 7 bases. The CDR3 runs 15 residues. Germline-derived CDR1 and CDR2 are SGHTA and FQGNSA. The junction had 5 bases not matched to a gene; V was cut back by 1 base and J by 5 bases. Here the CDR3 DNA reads TGTGCCAGCAGCTTAGACGGGACAGAATATCAGCCCCAGCATTTT. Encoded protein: CASSLDGTEYQPQHF.

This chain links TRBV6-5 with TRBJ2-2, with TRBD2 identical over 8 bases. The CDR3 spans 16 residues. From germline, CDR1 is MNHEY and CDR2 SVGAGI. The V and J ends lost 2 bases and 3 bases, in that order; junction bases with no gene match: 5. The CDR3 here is CASSYAASGYTGELFF. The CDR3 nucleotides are TGTGCCAGCAGTTACGCGGCTAGCGGGTACACCGGGGAGCTGTTTTTT.